The rows below give T cell receptor beta chains drawn from one sample of a study of beta chain features in type 1 diabetes. Using immunoSEQ multiplex PCR, the repertoire was profiled, and TCRdb retains in-frame clones only, with some absent. Altogether approximately 150,000 clones are present, 50% to 70% being singletons, with the ten largest covering around 0.08%. The sequenced sample was naive CD4+ T cells from blood. These receptors came from a man in his thirties or forties with type 1 diabetes. Each CDR3 is given with its conserved first and last residue. The order of the fields is CDR3 protein, CDR3 DNA, D gene, clone size, V gene, J gene. The D gene is left open where the match is weak. Rows may omit the clone size; those that give it use once, few, many or a size class.

CASSETWQGTGELFF,TGTGCCAGCAGTGAGACTTGGCAGGGGACCGGGGAGCTGTTTTTT,-,-,TRBV25-1,TRBJ2-2
CASSVGRGGRGPEQYF,TGTGCCAGCAGCGTCGGCCGGGGTGGCAGGGGACCCGAGCAGTACTTC,-,-,TRBV5-4,TRBJ2-7
CASSQDRVEQFF,TGCGCCAGCAGCCAAGATCGGGTTGAGCAGTTCTTC,-,-,TRBV4-3,TRBJ2-1
CASSLLDRASYNEQFF,TGTGCCAGCAGCCTATTGGACAGGGCCTCCTACAATGAGCAGTTCTTC,TRBD1,-,TRBV7-9,TRBJ2-1
CAWSGQGHSYNEQFF,TGTGCCTGGAGTGGACAGGGGCACTCCTACAATGAGCAGTTCTTC,TRBD1,-,TRBV30,TRBJ2-1
CASSFGGTDLHNEQFF,TGTGCCAGCAGCTTTGGGGGGACGGACCTCCACAATGAGCAGTTCTTC,-,-,TRBV7-2,TRBJ2-1
CASSAGHLNTEAFF,TGTGCCAGCAGCGCTGGACACTTGAACACTGAAGCTTTCTTT,-,-,TRBV9,TRBJ1-1
CSVLEYQETQYF,TGCAGCGTATTGGAGTACCAAGAGACCCAGTACTTC,-,few,TRBV29-1,TRBJ2-5
CAWSVGSTSNEKLFF,TGTGCCTGGAGTGTAGGGAGCACATCTAATGAAAAACTGTTTTTT,-,-,TRBV30,TRBJ1-4
CAWQAGYGYTF,TGTGCCTGGCAAGCAGGGTATGGCTACACCTTC,-,few,TRBV30,TRBJ1-2
CASSSWPRRADTQYF,TGTGCCAGCAGCTCCTGGCCTCGAAGGGCAGATACGCAGTATTTT,-,-,TRBV13,TRBJ2-3
CASGWTPEPDTQYF,TGTGCCAGCGGATGGACTCCCGAGCCAGATACGCAGTATTTT,-,-,TRBV6-5,TRBJ2-3